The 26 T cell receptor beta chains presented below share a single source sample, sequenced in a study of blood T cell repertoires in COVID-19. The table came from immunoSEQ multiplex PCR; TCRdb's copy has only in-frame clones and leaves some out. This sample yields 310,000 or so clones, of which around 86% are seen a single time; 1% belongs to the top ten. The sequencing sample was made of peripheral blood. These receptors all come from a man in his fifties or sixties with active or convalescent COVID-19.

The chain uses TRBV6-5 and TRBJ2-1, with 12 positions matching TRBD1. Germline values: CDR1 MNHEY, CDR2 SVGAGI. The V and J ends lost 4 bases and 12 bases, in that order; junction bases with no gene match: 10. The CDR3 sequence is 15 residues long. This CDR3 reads CASSSIPGQGARQFF. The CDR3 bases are TGTGCCAGCAGTTCAATACCGGGACAGGGGGCTAGGCAGTTCTTC.

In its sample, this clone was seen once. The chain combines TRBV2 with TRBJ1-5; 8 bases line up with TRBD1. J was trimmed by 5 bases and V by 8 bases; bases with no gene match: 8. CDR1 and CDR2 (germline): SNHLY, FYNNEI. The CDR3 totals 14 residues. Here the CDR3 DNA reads TGTGCCAGCTCTTGGGACAGGAAGGATCAGCCCCAGCATTTT. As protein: CASSWDRKDQPQHF.

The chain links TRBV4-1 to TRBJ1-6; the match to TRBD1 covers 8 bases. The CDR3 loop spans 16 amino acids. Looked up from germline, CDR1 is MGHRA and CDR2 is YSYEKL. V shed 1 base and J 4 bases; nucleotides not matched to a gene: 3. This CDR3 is CASSQARDRYNSPLHF. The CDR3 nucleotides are TGCGCCAGCAGCCAAGCACGGGACAGGTATAATTCACCCCTCCACTTT.

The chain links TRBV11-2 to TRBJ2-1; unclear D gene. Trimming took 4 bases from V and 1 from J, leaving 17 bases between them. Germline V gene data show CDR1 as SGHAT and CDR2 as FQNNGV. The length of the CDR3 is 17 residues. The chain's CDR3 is CASSSPGSRISYNEQFF. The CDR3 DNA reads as TGTGCCAGCAGCTCCCCAGGCAGTCGGATTTCCTACAATGAGCAGTTCTTC.

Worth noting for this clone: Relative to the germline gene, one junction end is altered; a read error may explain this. In DNA form, the CDR3 reads TGTGCTAGCAGCTTAGCACCCACAGCCCAAGAGACCCAGTACTTC. Translation: CASSLAPTAQETQYF. V is TRBV7-7 and J is TRBJ2-5; no clear D gene. Germline CDR1 is SSHAT and CDR2 is FNYEAQ (reference sequence). This CDR3 spans 15 amino acids.

CDR3 DNA sequence: TGTGCCAGCAGCTCCCAGGGACTAGCGGGGATGGATACGCAGTATTTT. The encoded protein is CASSSQGLAGMDTQYF. The chain recombines TRBV7-9 with TRBJ2-3; 13 bases match TRBD2. The CDR3 consists of 16 residues. Unmatched junction bases numbered 7, after V lost 4 bases and J lost 6 bases. CDR1 and CDR2 (germline): SEHNR, FQNEAQ (reference sequence). The whole variable domain, remainder taken from reference TRBV7-9 and TRBJ2-3, is DTGVSQNPRHKITKRGQNVTFRCDPISEHNRLYWYRQTLGQGPEFLTYFQNEAQLEKSRLLSDRFSAERPKGSFSTLEIQRTEQGDSAMYLCASSSQGLAGMDTQYFGPGTRLTVL.

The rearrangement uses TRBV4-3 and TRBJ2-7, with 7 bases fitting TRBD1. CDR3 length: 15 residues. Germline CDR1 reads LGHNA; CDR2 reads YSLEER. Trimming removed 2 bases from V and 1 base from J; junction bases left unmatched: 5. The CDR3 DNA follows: TGCGCCAGCAGCCAATTACCGGGACAGTCCTACGAGCAGTACTTC. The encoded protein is CASSQLPGQSYEQYF.

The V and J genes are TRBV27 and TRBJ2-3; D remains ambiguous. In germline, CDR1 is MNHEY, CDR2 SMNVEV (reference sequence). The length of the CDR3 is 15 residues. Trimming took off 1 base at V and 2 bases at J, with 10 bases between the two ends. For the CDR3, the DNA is TGTGCCAGCAGTTTATTTTACGGAGCCACAGATACGCAGTATTTT. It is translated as CASSLFYGATDTQYF.

This CDR3 reads CASSRGALTGGRNTIYF. In nucleotides, the CDR3 is TGTGCCAGCAGCCGCGGAGCCTTGACAGGGGGCAGAAACACCATATATTTT. The V gene is TRBV5-6, the J gene TRBJ1-3; TRBD1 agrees at 10 bases. J was trimmed by 5 bases and V by 4 bases; bases with no gene match: 12. The V gene's germline CDR1 is SGHDT and CDR2 YYEEEE. CDR3 length: 17 residues.

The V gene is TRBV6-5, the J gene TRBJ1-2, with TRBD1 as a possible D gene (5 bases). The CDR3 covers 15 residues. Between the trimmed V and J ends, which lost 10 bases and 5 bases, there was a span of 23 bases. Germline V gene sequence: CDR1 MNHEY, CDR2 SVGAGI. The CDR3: CATKTQGGFGYGYTF. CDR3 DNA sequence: TGTGCCACAAAGACCCAGGGCGGTTTCGGTTATGGCTACACCTTC.

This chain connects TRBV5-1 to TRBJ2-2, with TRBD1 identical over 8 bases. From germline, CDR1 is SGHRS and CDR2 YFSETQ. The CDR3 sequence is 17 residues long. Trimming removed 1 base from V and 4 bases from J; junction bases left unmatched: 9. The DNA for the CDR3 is TGCGCCAGCAGCTTGCTCCCTCAGGGGGCGAGCACCGGGGAGCTGTTTTTT. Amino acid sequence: CASSLLPQGASTGELFF.

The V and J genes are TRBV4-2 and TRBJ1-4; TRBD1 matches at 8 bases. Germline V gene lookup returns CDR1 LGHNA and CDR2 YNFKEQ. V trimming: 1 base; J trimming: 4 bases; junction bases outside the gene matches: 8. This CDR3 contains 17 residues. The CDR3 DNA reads TGTGCCAGCAGCCAAGGGGCCAGGGGGCTGGGTAATGAAAAACTGTTTTTT. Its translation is CASSQGARGLGNEKLFF.

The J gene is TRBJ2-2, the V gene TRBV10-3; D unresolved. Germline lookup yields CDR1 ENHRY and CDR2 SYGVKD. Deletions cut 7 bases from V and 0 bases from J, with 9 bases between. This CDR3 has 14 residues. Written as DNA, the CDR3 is TGTGCCATCACTGAATACTCGAACACCGGGGAGCTGTTTTTT. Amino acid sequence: CAITEYSNTGELFF.

The CDR3 DNA reads as TGCAGCGTTGCCCCCCGGGGTAGCACAGATACGCAGTATTTT. This encodes CSVAPRGSTDTQYF. The chain joins TRBV29-1 to TRBJ2-3, with D perhaps matching TRBD2 (5 bases). Trimming took off 4 bases at V and 0 bases at J, with 11 bases between the two ends. The CDR3 is made up of 14 amino acids. Germline V CDR1 and CDR2: SQVTM, ANQGSEA.

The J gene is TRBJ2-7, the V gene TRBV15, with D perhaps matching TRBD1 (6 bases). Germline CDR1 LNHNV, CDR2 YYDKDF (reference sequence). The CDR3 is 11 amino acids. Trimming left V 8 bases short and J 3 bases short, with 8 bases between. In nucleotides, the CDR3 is TGTGCCACCCGGGGACACTACGAGCAGTACTTC. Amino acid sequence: CATRGHYEQYF.

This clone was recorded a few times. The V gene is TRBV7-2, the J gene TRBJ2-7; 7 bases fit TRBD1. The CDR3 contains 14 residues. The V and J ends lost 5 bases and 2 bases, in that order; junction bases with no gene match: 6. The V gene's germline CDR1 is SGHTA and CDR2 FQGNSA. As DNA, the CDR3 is TGTGCCAGCAGCCTCCGGGACAGCCCCTACGAGCAGTACTTC. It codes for CASSLRDSPYEQYF.

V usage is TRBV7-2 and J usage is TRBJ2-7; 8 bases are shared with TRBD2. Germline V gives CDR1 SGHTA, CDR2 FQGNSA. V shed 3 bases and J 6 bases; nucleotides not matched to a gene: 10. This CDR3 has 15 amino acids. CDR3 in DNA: TGTGCCAGCAGCTTCCGGACTAGCAATTTAGGCGAGCAGTACTTC. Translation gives CASSFRTSNLGEQYF.

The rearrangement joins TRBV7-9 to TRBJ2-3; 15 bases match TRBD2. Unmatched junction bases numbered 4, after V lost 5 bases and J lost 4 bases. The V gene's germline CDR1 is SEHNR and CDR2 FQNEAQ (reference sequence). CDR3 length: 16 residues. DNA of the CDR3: TGTGCCAGCAGCCCCGGACTAGCGGGAGGGCCAGATACGCAGTATTTT. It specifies CASSPGLAGGPDTQYF.

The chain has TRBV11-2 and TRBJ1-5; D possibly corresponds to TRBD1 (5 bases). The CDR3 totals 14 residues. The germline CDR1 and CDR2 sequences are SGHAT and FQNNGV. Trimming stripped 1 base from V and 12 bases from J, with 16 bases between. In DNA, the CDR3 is TGTGCCAGCAGCTTAGGAGCCAGGGAGGTAATCCAGCATTTT. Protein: CASSLGAREVIQHF. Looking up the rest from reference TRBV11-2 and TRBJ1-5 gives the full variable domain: EAGVAQSPRYKIIEKRQSVAFWCNPISGHATLYWYQQILGQGPKLLIQFQNNGVVDDSQLPKDRFSAERLKGVDSTLKIQPAKLEDSAVYLCASSLGAREVIQHFGDGTRLSIL.

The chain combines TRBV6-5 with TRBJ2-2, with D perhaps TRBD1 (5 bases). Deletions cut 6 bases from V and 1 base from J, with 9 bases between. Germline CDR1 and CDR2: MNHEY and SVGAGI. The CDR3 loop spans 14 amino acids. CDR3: CASSHDRNTGELFF. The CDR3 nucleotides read TGTGCCAGCAGCCACGACAGGAACACCGGGGAGCTGTTTTTT.

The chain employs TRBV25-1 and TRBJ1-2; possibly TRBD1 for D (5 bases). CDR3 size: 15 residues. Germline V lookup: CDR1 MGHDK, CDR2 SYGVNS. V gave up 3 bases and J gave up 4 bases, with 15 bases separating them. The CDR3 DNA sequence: TGTGCCAGCAGTGACCCCAAGACAGATGGCTATGGCTACACCTTC. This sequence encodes CASSDPKTDGYGYTF.

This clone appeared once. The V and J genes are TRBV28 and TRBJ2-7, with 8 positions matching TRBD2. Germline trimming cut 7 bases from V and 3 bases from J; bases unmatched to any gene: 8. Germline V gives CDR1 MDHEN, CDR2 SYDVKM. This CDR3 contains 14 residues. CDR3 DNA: TGTGCCAGCACCTTACGGGGGGGAGGCTACGAGCAGTACTTC. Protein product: CASTLRGGGYEQYF. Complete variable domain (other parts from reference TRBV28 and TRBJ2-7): DVKVTQSSRYLVKRTGEKVFLECVQDMDHENMFWYRQDPGLGLRLIYFSYDVKMKEKGDIPEGYSVSREKKERFSLILESASTNQTSMYLCASTLRGGGYEQYFGPGTRLTVT.

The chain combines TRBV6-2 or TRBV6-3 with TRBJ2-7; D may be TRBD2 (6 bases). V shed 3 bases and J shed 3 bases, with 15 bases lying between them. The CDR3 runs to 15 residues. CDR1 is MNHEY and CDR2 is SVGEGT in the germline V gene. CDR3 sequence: CASSYGLARHYEQYF. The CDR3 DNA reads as TGTGCCAGCAGTTATGGCCTAGCGCGACACTACGAGCAGTACTTC.

CDR3 amino acids: CASSQDDTGNEQFF. The CDR3 DNA reads TGCGCCAGCAGCCAAGATGACACAGGAAATGAGCAGTTCTTC. J is TRBJ2-1 and V is TRBV4-1; tentatively, D is TRBD1 (5 bases). The CDR3 runs 14 residues. Trimming shortened V by 0 bases and J by 7 bases, and 10 bases separated the two germline ends. From germline, CDR1 is MGHRA and CDR2 YSYEKL.

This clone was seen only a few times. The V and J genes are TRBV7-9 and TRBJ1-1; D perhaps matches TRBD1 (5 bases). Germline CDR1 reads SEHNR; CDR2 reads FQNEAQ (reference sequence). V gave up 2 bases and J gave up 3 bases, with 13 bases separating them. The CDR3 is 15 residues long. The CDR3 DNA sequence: TGTGCCAGCAGCTTATCCGGGGGTCCCGACACTGAAGCTTTCTTT. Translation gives CASSLSGGPDTEAFF. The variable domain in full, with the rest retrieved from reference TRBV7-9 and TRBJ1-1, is DTGVSQNPRHKITKRGQNVTFRCDPISEHNRLYWYRQTLGQGPEFLTYFQNEAQLEKSRLLSDRFSAERPKGSFSTLEIQRTEQGDSAMYLCASSLSGGPDTEAFFGQGTRLTVV.

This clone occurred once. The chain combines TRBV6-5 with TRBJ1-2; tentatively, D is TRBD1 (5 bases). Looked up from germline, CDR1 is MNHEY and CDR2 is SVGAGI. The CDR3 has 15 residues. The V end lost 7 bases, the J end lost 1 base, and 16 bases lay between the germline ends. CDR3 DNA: TGTGCCAGCATGATTTGGGGCAGCTATAACTATGGCTACACCTTC. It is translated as CASMIWGSYNYGYTF.